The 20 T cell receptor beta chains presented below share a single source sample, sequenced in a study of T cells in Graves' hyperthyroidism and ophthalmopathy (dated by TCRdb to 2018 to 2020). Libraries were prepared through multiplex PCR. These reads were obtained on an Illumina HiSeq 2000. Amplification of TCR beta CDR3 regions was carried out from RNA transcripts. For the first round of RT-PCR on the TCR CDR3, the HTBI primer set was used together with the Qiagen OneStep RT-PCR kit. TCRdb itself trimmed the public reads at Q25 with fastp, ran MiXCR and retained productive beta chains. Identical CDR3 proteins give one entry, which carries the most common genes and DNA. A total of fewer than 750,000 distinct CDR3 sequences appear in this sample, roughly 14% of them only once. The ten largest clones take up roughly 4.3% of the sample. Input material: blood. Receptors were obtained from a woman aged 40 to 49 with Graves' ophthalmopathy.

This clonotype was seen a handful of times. The CDR3 DNA sequence: TGTGCCAGCAGGGCCGAGGGAGGGATGGGAGAGACCCAGTACTTC. It yields the protein CASRAEGGMGETQYF. The V and J genes are TRBV6-1 and TRBJ2-5, with TRBD2 matching over 7 bases. Germline trimming cut 6 bases from V and 4 bases from J; bases unmatched to any gene: 11. Germline V gene sequence: CDR1 MNHNS, CDR2 SASEGT. The CDR3 covers 15 residues.

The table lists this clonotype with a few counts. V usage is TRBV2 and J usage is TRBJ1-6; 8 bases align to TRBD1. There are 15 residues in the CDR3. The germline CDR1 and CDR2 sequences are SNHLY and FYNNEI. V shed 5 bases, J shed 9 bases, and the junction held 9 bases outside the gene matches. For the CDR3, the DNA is TGTGCCAGCAGTTATCAGGGGGCGGATTCTTCACCCCTCCACTTT. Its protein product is CASSYQGADSSPLHF.

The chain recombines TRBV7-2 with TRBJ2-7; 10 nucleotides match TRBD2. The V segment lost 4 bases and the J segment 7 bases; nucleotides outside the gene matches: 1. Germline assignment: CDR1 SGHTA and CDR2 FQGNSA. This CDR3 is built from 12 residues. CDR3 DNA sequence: TGTGCCAGCAGCTGGACTAGCGGTGAGCAGTACTTC. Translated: CASSWTSGEQYF. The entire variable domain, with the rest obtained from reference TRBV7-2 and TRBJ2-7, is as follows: GAGVSQSPSNKVTEKGKDVELRCDPISGHTALYWYRQSLGQGLEFLIYFQGNSAPDKSGLPSDRFSAERTGGSVSTLTIQRTQQEDSAVYLCASSWTSGEQYFGPGTRLTVT.

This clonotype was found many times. The CDR3 sequence is CASSQGVGEQYF. CDR3 bases: TGTGCCAGCAGCCAGGGTGTAGGCGAGCAGTACTTC. The V gene is TRBV3-1, the J gene TRBJ2-7; D gene uncertain. The germline CDR1 and CDR2 sequences are LGHDT and YNNKEL (reference sequence). With 3 bases removed from V and 6 bases from J, the gap between germline ends came to 9 bases. The CDR3 consists of 12 residues.

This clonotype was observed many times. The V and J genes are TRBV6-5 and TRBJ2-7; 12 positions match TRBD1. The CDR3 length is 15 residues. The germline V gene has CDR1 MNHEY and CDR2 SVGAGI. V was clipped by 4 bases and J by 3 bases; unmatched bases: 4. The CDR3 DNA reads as TGTGCCAGCAGTTCCCGGGACAGGGGGCGCTACGAGCAGTACTTC. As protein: CASSSRDRGRYEQYF.

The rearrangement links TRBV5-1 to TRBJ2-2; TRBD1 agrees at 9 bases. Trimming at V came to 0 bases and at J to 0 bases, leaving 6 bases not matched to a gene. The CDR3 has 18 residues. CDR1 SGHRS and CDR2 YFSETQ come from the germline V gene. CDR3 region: CASSLGDRVRSNTGELFF. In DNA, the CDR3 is TGCGCCAGCAGCTTGGGGGACAGGGTTCGCTCGAACACCGGGGAGCTGTTTTTT.

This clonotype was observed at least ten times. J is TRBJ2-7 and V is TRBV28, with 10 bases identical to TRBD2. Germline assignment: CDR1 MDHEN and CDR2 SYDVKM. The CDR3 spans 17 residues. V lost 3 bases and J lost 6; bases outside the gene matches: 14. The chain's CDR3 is CASSFWLAGEFSGEQYF. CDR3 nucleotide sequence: TGTGCCAGCAGTTTCTGGCTAGCGGGAGAGTTTTCTGGCGAGCAGTACTTC.

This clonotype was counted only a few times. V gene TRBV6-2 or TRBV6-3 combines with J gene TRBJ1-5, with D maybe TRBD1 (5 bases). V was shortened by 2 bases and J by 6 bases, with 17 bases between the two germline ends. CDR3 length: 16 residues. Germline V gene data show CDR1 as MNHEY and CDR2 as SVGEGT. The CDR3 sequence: CASSYRREIPRQPQHF. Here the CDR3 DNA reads TGTGCCAGCAGTTACCGCAGGGAGATCCCTCGTCAGCCCCAGCATTTT.

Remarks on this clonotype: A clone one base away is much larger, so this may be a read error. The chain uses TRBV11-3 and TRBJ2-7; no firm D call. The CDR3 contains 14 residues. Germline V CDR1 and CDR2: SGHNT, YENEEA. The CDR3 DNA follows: TGTGCCGGCAGCCCCTTTGAAAATTTTTACGAGCAGTACTTC. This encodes CAGSPFENFYEQYF.

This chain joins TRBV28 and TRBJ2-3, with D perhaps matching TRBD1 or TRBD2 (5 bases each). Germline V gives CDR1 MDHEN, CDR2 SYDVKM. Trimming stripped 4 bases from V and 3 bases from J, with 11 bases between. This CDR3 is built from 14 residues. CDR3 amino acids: CASSSPGRTDTQYF. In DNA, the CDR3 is TGTGCCAGCAGTTCCCCGGGACGGACAGATACGCAGTATTTT.

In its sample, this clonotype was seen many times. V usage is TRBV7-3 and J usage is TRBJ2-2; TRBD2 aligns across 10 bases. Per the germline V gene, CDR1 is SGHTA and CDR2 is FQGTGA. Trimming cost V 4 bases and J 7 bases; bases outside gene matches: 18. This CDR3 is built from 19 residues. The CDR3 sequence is CASSSPGLAGDSLGGELFF. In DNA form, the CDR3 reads TGTGCCAGCAGCTCCCCCGGGCTAGCGGGAGATAGTTTAGGCGGGGAGCTGTTTTTT.

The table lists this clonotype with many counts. CDR3 DNA sequence: TGTGCCAGTAGTCCCTCGCGGGAGAGAAAGGACACTGAAGCTTTCTTT. It translates to CASSPSRERKDTEAFF. The chain uses TRBV19 and TRBJ1-1; no clear D gene. The germline V gene has CDR1 LNHDA and CDR2 SQIVND (reference sequence). The CDR3 has 16 amino acids. Trimming removed 5 bases from V and 3 bases from J, with 19 bases in between. The whole variable domain, remainder taken from reference TRBV19 and TRBJ1-1, is DGGITQSPKYLFRKEGQNVTLSCEQNLNHDAMYWYRQDPGQGLRLIYYSQIVNDFQKGDIAEGYSVSREKKESFPLTVTSAQKNPTAFYLCASSPSRERKDTEAFFGQGTRLTVV.

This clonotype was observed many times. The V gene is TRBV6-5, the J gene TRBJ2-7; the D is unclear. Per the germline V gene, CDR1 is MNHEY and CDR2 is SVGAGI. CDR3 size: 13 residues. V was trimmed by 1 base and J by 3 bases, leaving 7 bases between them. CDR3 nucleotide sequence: TGTGCCAGCAGTTACTGGGAAAGCTACGAGCAGTACTTC. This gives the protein CASSYWESYEQYF.

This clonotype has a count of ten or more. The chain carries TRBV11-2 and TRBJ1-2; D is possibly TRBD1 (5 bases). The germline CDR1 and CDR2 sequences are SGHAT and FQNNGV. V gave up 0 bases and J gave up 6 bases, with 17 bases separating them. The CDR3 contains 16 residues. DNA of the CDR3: TGTGCCAGCAGCTTAGAAGTGGTGGGGGAGGGAGATGGCTACACCTTC. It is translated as CASSLEVVGEGDGYTF.

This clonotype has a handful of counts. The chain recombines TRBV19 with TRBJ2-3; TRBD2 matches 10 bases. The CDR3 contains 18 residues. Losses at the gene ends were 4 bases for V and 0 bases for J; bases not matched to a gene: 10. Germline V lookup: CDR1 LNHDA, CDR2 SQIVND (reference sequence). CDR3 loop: CASSTYRGLAVSTDTQYF. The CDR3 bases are TGTGCCAGTAGTACTTACCGCGGACTAGCGGTCAGCACAGATACGCAGTATTTT.

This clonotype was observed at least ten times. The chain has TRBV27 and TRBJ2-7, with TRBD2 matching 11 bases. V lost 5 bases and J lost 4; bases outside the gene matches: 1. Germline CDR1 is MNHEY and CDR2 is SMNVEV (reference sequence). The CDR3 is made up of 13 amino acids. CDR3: CASSRLAGYEQYF. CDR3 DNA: TGTGCCAGCAGTCGACTAGCGGGGTACGAGCAGTACTTC.

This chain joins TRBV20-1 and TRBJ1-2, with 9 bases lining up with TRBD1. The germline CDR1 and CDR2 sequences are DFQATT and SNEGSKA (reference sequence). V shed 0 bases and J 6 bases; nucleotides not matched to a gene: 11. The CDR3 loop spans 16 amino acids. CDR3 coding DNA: TGCAGTGCTAGAGATTGGGACAGGGAGGGTCGAGATGGCTACACCTTC. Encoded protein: CSARDWDREGRDGYTF.

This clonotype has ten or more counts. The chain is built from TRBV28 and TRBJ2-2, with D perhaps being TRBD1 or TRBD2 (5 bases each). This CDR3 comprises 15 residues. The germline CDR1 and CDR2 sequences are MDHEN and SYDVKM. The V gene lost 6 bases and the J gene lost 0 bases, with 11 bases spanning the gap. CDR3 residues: CASRSGQANTGELFF. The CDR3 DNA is TGTGCCAGCAGATCGGGGCAAGCGAACACCGGGGAGCTGTTTTTT.

CDR3 residues: CASSVVASPNTGELFF. DNA for the CDR3: TGTGCCAGCAGCGTAGTTGCTAGCCCGAACACCGGGGAGCTGTTTTTT. The chain has TRBV9 and TRBJ2-2, with D maybe TRBD2 (5 bases). The V end was cut by 0 bases, the J end by 0 bases, with 9 bases between. CDR3 size: 16 residues. Per germline, CDR1 SGDLS and CDR2 YYNGEE.

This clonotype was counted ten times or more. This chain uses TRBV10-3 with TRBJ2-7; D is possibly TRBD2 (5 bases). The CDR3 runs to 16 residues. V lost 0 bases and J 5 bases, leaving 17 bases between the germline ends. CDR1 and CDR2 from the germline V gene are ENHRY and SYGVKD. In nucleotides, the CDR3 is TGTGCCATCAGTGAGTCCGTAGCGTCCTCTATCCACGAGCAGTACTTC. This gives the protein CAISESVASSIHEQYF.